This entry is about one TCR beta chain. The target antigen is unknown. These data are taken from a study of cytomegalovirus exposure and HLA in healthy donors. Findings and caveats of the study: A list of roughly 180 TCR beta chains associated with cytomegalovirus was given.

Method: immunoSEQ multiplex PCR; TCRdb's copy keeps in-frame clones and lacks some. Of under 95,000 clones listed, over 85% were seen once; the top ten hold around 2.1%. Trimming cost V 0 bases and J 5 bases, with 10 bases left between them. The germline V gene has CDR1 MGHRA and CDR2 YSYEKL. This CDR3 has 14 amino acids. The receptor's source is a woman younger than 35 in good health and CMV-seronegative. The sequencing input was PBMCs. This chain links TRBV4-1 with TRBJ1-2; D is ambiguous. The CDR3 is CASSQDSRGYGYTF. Written as DNA, the CDR3 is TGCGCCAGCAGCCAAGACAGTAGAGGTTATGGCTACACCTTC.